One and the same sample provided the 18 T cell receptor beta chains below, sequenced in a study of OX40 agonist ivuxolimab in advanced cancers. Using immunoSEQ multiplex PCR, the repertoire was profiled, and TCRdb retains in-frame clones only, with some absent. This sample has roughly 30,000 clones; approximately 86% occur once, and the top ten carry 28%. Sequences were derived from CD4+ or CD8+ T cells sorted from blood, sampled in a trial of the OX40 agonist ivuxolimab. The receptor source for this set is an adult with an advanced solid tumor such as melanoma, head and neck, liver or kidney cancer.

The CDR3: CASSLGQGSDGYTF. The CDR3 DNA is TGCGCCAGCAGCTTGGGACAGGGATCCGATGGCTACACCTTC. The rearrangement uses TRBV5-1 and TRBJ1-2, with 7 bases matching TRBD1. Trimming cost V 0 bases and J 6 bases; bases outside gene matches: 5. Germline-derived CDR1 and CDR2 are SGHRS and YFSETQ. This CDR3 contains 14 residues.

The V and J genes are TRBV7-8 and TRBJ1-1, with D perhaps matching TRBD1 (5 bases). Trimming shortened V by 5 bases and J by 4 bases, and 14 bases separated the two germline ends. CDR1 is SGHVS and CDR2 is FQNEAQ in the germline V gene. CDR3 length: 14 residues. In nucleotides, the CDR3 is TGTGCCAGCAGCCCTCGGGACGGACGCACTGAAGCTTTCTTT. Translation: CASSPRDGRTEAFF.

The rearrangement joins TRBV19 to TRBJ2-7, with D perhaps TRBD1 (6 bases). Germline loops: CDR1 LNHDA, CDR2 SQIVND (reference sequence). This CDR3 is 13 amino acids long. The V gene lost 6 bases and the J gene lost 3 bases, with 12 bases spanning the gap. CDR3 sequence (DNA): TGTGCCAGTAGCACAGGGATGGGCTACGAGCAGTACTTC. Encoded protein: CASSTGMGYEQYF.

This rearrangement joins TRBV5-4 to TRBJ2-7; TRBD1 might be the D (6 bases). Germline CDR1 reads SGHNT; CDR2 reads YYREEE (reference sequence). V lost 4 bases to trimming and J lost 1 base, with 9 bases between them. The CDR3 contains 13 residues. CDR3 in amino acids: CASSRDNSYEQYF. The CDR3 coding sequence is TGTGCCAGCAGCCGGGACAATTCCTACGAGCAGTACTTC.

This clone was counted a single time. The chain couples TRBV6-5 to TRBJ1-2, with 7 bases that match TRBD1. Trimming removed 0 bases from V and 1 base from J; junction bases left unmatched: 2. CDR1 is MNHEY, CDR2 SVGAGI, per germline. This CDR3 contains 15 residues. The CDR3 sequence is CASSYSTGSNYGYTF. The DNA of the CDR3 is TGTGCCAGCAGTTACTCGACAGGGAGTAACTATGGCTACACCTTC.

The chain has TRBV5-1 and TRBJ2-7; 7 nucleotides match TRBD1. The CDR3 runs to 17 residues. Losses at the gene ends were 3 bases for V and 2 bases for J; bases not matched to a gene: 14. Looked up from germline, CDR1 is SGHRS and CDR2 is YFSETQ. The CDR3 nucleotides read TGCGCCAGCAGCTCCACACCCGGGACAGAGAACGCCTACGAGCAGTACTTC. It encodes CASSSTPGTENAYEQYF.

The CDR3 nucleotides read TGTGCCAGCAGTTCCGCGGGACAGGGAATCGATGAGCAGTTCTTC. It yields the protein CASSSAGQGIDEQFF. J is TRBJ2-1 and V is TRBV6-5; the match to TRBD1 covers 9 bases. Trimming at V came to 4 bases and at J to 8 bases, leaving 9 bases not matched to a gene. Per germline, CDR1 MNHEY and CDR2 SVGAGI. The CDR3 length is 15 residues.

The rearrangement joins TRBV6-5 to TRBJ2-4, with D possibly being TRBD2 (5 bases). CDR1 is MNHEY, CDR2 SVGAGI, per germline. The CDR3 is 14 amino acids. V lost 7 bases to trimming and J lost 5 bases, with 15 bases between them. CDR3 bases: TGTGCCAGCACCTTAACACCCGGGGAAAACATTCAGTACTTC. Protein sequence: CASTLTPGENIQYF.

This clone was counted a single time. The gene calls are TRBV28 and TRBJ2-7, with a possible D match to TRBD2 (6 bases). Per the germline V gene, CDR1 is MDHEN and CDR2 is SYDVKM. The V end was cut by 3 bases, the J end by 4 bases, with 13 bases between. This CDR3 is 14 amino acids long. The DNA of the CDR3 is TGTGCCAGCAGTTTCATGGGGGGAATTTACGAGCAGTACTTC. It yields the protein CASSFMGGIYEQYF. The complete variable domain, with remaining parts taken from reference TRBV28 and TRBJ2-7, reads DVKVTQSSRYLVKRTGEKVFLECVQDMDHENMFWYRQDPGLGLRLIYFSYDVKMKEKGDIPEGYSVSREKKERFSLILESASTNQTSMYLCASSFMGGIYEQYFGPGTRLTVT.

The J gene is TRBJ1-5, the V gene TRBV7-8; D not resolved. The CDR3 extends over 15 amino acids. Trimming shortened V by 6 bases and J by 0 bases, and 12 bases separated the two germline ends. Per germline, CDR1 SGHVS and CDR2 FQNEAQ. The CDR3 here is CASRLERDSNQPQHF. The DNA of the CDR3 is TGTGCCAGCAGGCTTGAGAGGGATAGCAATCAGCCCCAGCATTTT.

V and J are TRBV4-1 and TRBJ2-7; maybe TRBD1 (6 bases). This CDR3 has 13 residues. Between the trimmed V and J ends, which lost 4 bases and 3 bases, there was a span of 10 bases. The germline gives CDR1 MGHRA, CDR2 YSYEKL. The CDR3 DNA sequence: TGCGCCAGCAGCCCACAGGGAAACTACGAGCAGTACTTC. It codes for CASSPQGNYEQYF.

The chain is built from TRBV30 and TRBJ2-3, with 9 bases fitting TRBD1. V trimming: 8 bases; J trimming: 6 bases; junction bases outside the gene matches: 12. The CDR3 is 14 residues long. CDR1 is GTSNPN, CDR2 SVGIG, per germline (reference sequence). CDR3 bases: TGTGCCCTCGGGACAGGGAATGCCCTCGATACGCAGTATTTT. It codes for CALGTGNALDTQYF. The variable domain in full, with the rest retrieved from reference TRBV30 and TRBJ2-3, is SQTIHQWPATLVQPVGSPLSLECTVEGTSNPNLYWYRQAAGRGLQLLFYSVGIGQISSEVPQNLSASRPQDRQFILSSKKLLLSDSGFYLCALGTGNALDTQYFGPGTRLTVL.

The chain combines TRBV4-1 with TRBJ2-1; tentatively, D is TRBD1 (8 bases). The ends were cut back, 1 base at V and 3 bases at J, with 16 bases in the middle. The CDR3 length is 17 residues. Germline CDR1 and CDR2: MGHRA and YSYEKL. The CDR3, as DNA: TGCGCCAGCAGCCAAGGACAGGGGAGGGATGTCTACAATGAGCAGTTCTTC. Residues: CASSQGQGRDVYNEQFF.

The chain carries TRBV7-7 and TRBJ1-4; TRBD1 might be the D (6 bases). This CDR3 has 14 residues. CDR1 and CDR2 (germline): SSHAT, FNYEAQ (reference sequence). Trimming took off 1 base at V and 5 bases at J, with 8 bases between the two ends. CDR3 region: CASSLGQGNEKLFF. The CDR3 nucleotides are TGTGCCAGCAGCTTAGGGCAGGGGAATGAAAAACTGTTTTTT.

The chain recombines TRBV18 with TRBJ2-1; 10 bases are a match to TRBD2. The CDR3 totals 16 residues. Germline V CDR1 and CDR2: KGHSH, LQKENI. The J segment lost 4 bases and the V segment lost 2 bases, leaving 5 bases of the junction unmatched. The CDR3 DNA reads TGTGCCAGCTCACCATCCCAGCGGGGGGGGTACAATGAGCAGTTCTTC. This sequence encodes CASSPSQRGGYNEQFF.

This clone appeared a single time. V usage is TRBV2 and J usage is TRBJ2-2, with D unresolved. V was shortened by 10 bases and J by 8 bases, with 17 bases between the two germline ends. Germline V lookup: CDR1 SNHLY, CDR2 FYNNEI. The CDR3 runs to 13 residues. CDR3 DNA sequence: TGTGCCACCCGAGGATTCACCGGTGGGGAGCTGTTTTTT. Translating gives CATRGFTGGELFF.

The chain carries TRBV14 and TRBJ2-1; 9 bases fit TRBD2. Germline lookup yields CDR1 SGHDN and CDR2 FVKESK. Losses at the gene ends were 5 bases for V and 6 bases for J; bases not matched to a gene: 5. The CDR3 is made up of 14 amino acids. The CDR3 coding sequence is TGTGCCAGCAGCGTGGTAGCGGGGGTCAATGAGCAGTTCTTC. Translation: CASSVVAGVNEQFF. The whole variable domain, remainder taken from reference TRBV14 and TRBJ2-1, is EAGVTQFPSHSVIEKGQTVTLRCDPISGHDNLYWYRRVMGKEIKFLLHFVKESKQDESGMPNNRFLAERTGGTYSTLKVQPAELEDSGVYFCASSVVAGVNEQFFGPGTRLTVL.

This chain joins TRBV11-2 and TRBJ1-1; D remains ambiguous. Germline CDR1 is SGHAT and CDR2 is FQNNGV. This CDR3 spans 11 amino acids. The ends were cut back, 3 bases at V and 5 bases at J, with 4 bases in the middle. CDR3 protein: CASSFETEAFF. The CDR3 DNA reads TGTGCCAGCAGCTTTGAGACTGAAGCTTTCTTT.